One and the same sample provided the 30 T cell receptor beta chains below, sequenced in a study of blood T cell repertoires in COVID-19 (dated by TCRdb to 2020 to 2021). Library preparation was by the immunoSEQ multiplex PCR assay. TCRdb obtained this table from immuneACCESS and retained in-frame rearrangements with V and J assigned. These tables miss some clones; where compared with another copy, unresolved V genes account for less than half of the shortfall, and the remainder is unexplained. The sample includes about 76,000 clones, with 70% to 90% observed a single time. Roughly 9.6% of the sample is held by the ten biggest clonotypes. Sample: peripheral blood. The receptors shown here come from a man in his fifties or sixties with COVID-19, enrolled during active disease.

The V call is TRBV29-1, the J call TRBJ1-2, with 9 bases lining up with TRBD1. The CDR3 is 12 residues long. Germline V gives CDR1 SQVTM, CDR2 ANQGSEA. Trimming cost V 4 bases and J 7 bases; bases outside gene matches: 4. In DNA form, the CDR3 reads TGCAGCGTTGCAACAGGGGGCGTTGGCTACACCTTC. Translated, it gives CSVATGGVGYTF. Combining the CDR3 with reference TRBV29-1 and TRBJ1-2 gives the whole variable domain SAVISQKPSRDICQRGTSLTIQCQVDSQVTMMFWYRQQPGQSLTLIATANQGSEATYESGFVIDKFPISRPNLTFSTLTVSNMSPEDSSIYLCSVATGGVGYTFGSGTRLTVV.

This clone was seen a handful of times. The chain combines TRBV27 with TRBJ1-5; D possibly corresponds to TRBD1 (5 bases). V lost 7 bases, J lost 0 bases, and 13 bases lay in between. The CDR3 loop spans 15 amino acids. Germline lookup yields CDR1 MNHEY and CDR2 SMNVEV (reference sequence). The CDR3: CASKTGHDSNQPQHF. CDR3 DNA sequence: TGTGCCAGCAAAACCGGACACGATAGCAATCAGCCCCAGCATTTT.

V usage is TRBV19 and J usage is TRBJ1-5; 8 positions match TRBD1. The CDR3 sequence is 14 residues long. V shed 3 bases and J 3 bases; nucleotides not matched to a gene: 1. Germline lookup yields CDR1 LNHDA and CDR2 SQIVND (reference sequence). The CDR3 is CASSMTGDNQPQHF. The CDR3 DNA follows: TGTGCCAGTAGTATGACAGGGGACAATCAGCCCCAGCATTTT. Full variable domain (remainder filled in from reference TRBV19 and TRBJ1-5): DGGITQSPKYLFRKEGQNVTLSCEQNLNHDAMYWYRQDPGQGLRLIYYSQIVNDFQKGDIAEGYSVSREKKESFPLTVTSAQKNPTAFYLCASSMTGDNQPQHFGDGTRLSIL.

As DNA, the CDR3 is TGTGCCACCAGCAGAGAGAGGGATAGCAATCAGCCCCAGCATTTT. Encoded protein: CATSRERDSNQPQHF. The chain joins TRBV15 to TRBJ1-5; D not resolved. The CDR3 runs to 15 residues. The germline V gene has CDR1 LNHNV and CDR2 YYDKDF (reference sequence). V lost 0 bases and J lost 0, with 6 bases in between.

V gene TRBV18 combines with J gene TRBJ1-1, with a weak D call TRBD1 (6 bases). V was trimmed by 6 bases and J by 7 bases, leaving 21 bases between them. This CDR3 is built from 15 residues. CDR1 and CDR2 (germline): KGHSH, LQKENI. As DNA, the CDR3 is TGTGCCAGCTCCCCGGCCCGGGACACTTTAGGTGAAGCTTTCTTT. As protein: CASSPARDTLGEAFF.

As DNA, the CDR3 is TGTGCCAGCAGCCAAGAAGAGGAGACCCAGTACTTC. As protein: CASSQEEETQYF. The V call is TRBV3-1 (or the pseudogene TRBV3-2), the J call TRBJ2-5; D is unclear. V lost 0 bases and J 5 bases, leaving 4 bases between the germline ends. Germline CDR1 is LGHDT and CDR2 is YNNKEL (reference sequence). This CDR3 comprises 12 residues.

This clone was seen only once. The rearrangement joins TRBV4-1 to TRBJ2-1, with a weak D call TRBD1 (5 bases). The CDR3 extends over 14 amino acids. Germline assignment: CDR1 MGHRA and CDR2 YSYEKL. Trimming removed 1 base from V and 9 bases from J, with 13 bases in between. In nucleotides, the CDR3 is TGCGCCAGCAGCCAAGGGGGCGGCTATGGTGAGCAGTTCTTC. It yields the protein CASSQGGGYGEQFF.

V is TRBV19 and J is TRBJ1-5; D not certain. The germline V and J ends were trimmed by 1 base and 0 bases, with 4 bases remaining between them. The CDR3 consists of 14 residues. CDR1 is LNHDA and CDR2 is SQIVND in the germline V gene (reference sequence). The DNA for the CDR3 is TGTGCCAGTAGTATAGTCAGTAGCAATCAGCCCCAGCATTTT. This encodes CASSIVSSNQPQHF. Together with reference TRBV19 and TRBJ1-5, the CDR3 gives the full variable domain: DGGITQSPKYLFRKEGQNVTLSCEQNLNHDAMYWYRQDPGQGLRLIYYSQIVNDFQKGDIAEGYSVSREKKESFPLTVTSAQKNPTAFYLCASSIVSSNQPQHFGDGTRLSIL.

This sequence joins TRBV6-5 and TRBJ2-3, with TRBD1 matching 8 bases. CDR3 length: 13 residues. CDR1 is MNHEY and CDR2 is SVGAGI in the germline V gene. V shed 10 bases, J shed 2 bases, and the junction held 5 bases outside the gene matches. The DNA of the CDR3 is TGTGCCATTATGGACAGGGCCACAGATACGCAGTATTTT. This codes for CAIMDRATDTQYF.

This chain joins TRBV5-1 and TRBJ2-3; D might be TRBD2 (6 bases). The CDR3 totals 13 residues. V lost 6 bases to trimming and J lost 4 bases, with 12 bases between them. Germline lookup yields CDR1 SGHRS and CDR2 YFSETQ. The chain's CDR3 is CASKHGGPDTQYF. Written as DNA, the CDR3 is TGCGCCAGCAAACACGGAGGGCCAGATACGCAGTATTTT.

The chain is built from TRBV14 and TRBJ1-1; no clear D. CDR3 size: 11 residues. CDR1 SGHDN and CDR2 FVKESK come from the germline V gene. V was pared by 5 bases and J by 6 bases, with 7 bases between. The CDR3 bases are TGTGCCAGCAGCGTAAGCCCTGAAGCTTTCTTT. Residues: CASSVSPEAFF.

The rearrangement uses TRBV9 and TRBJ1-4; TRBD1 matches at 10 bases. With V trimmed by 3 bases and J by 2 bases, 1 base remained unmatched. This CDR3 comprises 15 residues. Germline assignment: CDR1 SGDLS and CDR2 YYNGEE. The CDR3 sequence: CASSAGQGTNEKLFF. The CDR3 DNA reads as TGTGCCAGCAGCGCGGGACAGGGGACTAATGAAAAACTGTTTTTT.

In nucleotides, the CDR3 is TGTGCCAGCAGTACCTCGGGACAGGGCTTATCCAGCGCCTACAATGAGCAGTTCTTC. Protein sequence: CASSTSGQGLSSAYNEQFF. The chain is built from TRBV27 and TRBJ2-1; 9 bases are a match to TRBD1. V gave up 5 bases and J gave up 2 bases; unmatched junction bases: 16. CDR1 is MNHEY, CDR2 SMNVEV, per germline (reference sequence). The CDR3 totals 19 residues.

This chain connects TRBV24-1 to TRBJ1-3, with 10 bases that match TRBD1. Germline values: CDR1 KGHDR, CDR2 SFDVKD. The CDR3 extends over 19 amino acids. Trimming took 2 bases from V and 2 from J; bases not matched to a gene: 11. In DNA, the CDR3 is TGTGCCACCAGTGATTGGGGGACAGGGGTCGGCCCCGCTGGAAACACCATATATTTT. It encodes CATSDWGTGVGPAGNTIYF.

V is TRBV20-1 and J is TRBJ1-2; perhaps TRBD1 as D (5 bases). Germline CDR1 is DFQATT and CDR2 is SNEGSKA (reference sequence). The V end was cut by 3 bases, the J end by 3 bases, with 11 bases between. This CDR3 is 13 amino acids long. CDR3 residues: CSASKGADYGYTF. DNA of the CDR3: TGCAGTGCTAGTAAAGGGGCCGACTATGGCTACACCTTC.

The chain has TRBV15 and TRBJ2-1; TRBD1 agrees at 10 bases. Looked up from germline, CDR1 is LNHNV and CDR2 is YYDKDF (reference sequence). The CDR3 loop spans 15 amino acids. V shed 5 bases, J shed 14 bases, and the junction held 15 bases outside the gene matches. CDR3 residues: CATSRIPGQGIREFF. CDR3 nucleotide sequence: TGTGCCACCAGCCGTATCCCGGGACAGGGGATTAGGGAGTTCTTC.

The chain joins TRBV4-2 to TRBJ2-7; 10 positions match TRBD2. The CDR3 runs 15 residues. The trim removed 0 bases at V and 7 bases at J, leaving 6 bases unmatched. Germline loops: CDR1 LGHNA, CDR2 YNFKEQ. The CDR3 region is CASSQEQGLAREQYF. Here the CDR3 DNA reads TGTGCCAGCAGCCAAGAGCAGGGACTAGCGAGGGAGCAGTACTTC.

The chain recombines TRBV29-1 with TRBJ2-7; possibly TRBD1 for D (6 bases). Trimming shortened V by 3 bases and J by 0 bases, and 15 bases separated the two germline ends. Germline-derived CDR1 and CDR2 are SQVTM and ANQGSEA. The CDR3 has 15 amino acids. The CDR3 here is CSVEGAEGGSYEQYF. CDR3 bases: TGCAGCGTTGAGGGGGCCGAGGGCGGCTCCTACGAGCAGTACTTC.

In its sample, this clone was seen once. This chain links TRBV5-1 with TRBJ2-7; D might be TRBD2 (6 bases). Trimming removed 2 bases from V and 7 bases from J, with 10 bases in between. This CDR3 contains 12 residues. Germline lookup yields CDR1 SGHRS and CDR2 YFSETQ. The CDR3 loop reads CASSFEGREQYF. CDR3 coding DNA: TGCGCCAGCAGCTTTGAGGGGAGGGAGCAGTACTTC. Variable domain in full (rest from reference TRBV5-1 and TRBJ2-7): KAGVTQTPRYLIKTRGQQVTLSCSPISGHRSVSWYQQTPGQGLQFLFEYFSETQRNKGNFPGRFSGRQFSNSRSEMNVSTLELGDSALYLCASSFEGREQYFGPGTRLTVT.

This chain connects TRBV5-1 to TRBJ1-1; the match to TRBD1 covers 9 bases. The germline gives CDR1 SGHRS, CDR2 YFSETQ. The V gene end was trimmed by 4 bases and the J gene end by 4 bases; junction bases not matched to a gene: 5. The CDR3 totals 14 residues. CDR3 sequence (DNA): TGCGCCAGCAGCAACACAGGGGGCGTCACTGAAGCTTTCTTT. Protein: CASSNTGGVTEAFF.

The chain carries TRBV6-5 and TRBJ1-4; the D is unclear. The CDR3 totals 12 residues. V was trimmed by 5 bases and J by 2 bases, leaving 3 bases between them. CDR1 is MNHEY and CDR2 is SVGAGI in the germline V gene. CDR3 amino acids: CASSQTNEKLFF. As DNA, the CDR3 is TGTGCCAGCAGTCAGACTAATGAAAAACTGTTTTTT.

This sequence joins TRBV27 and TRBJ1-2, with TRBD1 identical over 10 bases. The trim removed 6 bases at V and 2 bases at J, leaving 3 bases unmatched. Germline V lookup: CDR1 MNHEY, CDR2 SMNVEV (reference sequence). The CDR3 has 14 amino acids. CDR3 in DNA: TGTGCCAGCAGCCGGACAGGGGGGAACTATGGCTACACCTTC. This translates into CASSRTGGNYGYTF.

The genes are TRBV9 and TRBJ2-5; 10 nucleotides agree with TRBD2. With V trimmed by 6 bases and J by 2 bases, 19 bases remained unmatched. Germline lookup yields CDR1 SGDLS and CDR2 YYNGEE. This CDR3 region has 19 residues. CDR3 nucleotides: TGTGCCAGCACCGTCGGGGTTGGGCTAGCGGGAGTAGAGCAAGAGACCCAGTACTTC. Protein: CASTVGVGLAGVEQETQYF.

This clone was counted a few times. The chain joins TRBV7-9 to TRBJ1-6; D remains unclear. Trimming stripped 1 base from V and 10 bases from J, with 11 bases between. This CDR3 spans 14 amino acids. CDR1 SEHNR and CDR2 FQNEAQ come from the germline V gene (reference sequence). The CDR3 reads CASSLESRGSPLHF. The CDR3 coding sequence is TGTGCCAGCAGCTTAGAGTCCCGGGGATCACCCCTCCACTTT. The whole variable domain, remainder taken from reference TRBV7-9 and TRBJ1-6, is DTGVSQNPRHKITKRGQNVTFRCDPISEHNRLYWYRQTLGQGPEFLTYFQNEAQLEKSRLLSDRFSAERPKGSFSTLEIQRTEQGDSAMYLCASSLESRGSPLHFGNGTRLTVT.

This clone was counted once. DNA of the CDR3: TGTGCCAGCAGCCAAAGGGACAGTCGGGGCGAAAAACTGTTTTTT. Translated: CASSQRDSRGEKLFF. The chain carries TRBV4-2 and TRBJ1-4, with 7 bases lining up with TRBD1. The CDR3 length is 15 residues. V lost 2 bases and J lost 8; bases outside the gene matches: 8. From germline, CDR1 is LGHNA and CDR2 YNFKEQ.

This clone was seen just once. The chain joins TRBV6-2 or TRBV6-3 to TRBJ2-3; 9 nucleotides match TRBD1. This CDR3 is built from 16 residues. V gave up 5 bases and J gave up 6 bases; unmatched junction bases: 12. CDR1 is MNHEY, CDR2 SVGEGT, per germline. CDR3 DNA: TGTGCCAGCAGTCGCCCCGGGACAGGGAGGATGGATACGCAGTATTTT. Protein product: CASSRPGTGRMDTQYF.

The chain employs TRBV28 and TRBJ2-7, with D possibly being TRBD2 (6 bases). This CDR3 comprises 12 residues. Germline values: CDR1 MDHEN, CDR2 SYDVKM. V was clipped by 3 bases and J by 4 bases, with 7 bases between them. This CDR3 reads CASSLEGYEQYF. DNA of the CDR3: TGTGCCAGCAGTTTGGAGGGGTACGAGCAGTACTTC.

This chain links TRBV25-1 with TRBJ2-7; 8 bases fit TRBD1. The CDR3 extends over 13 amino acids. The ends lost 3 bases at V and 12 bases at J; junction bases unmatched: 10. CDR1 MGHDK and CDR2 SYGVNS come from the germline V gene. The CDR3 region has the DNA TGTGCCAGCAGTGACTATACTAGGACAGGGCCGTACTTC. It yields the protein CASSDYTRTGPYF.

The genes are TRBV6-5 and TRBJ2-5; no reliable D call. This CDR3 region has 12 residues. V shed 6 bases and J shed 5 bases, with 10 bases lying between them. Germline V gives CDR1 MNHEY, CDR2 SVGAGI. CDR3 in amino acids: CASSRSRETQYF. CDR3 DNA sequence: TGTGCCAGCAGCCGTTCGCGGGAGACCCAGTACTTC.

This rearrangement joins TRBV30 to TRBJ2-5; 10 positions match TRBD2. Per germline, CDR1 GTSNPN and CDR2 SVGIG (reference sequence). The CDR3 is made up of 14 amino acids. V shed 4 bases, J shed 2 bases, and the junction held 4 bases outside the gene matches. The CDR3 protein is CAWKGLAEQETQYF. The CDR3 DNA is TGTGCCTGGAAAGGACTAGCGGAGCAAGAGACCCAGTACTTC.